This T cell receptor beta chain was found in a study of blood T cell repertoires in COVID-19. Study details: Researchers got acute and convalescent COVID-19 samples from the United States, Italy and Spain.

The data were produced by immunoSEQ multiplex PCR, yet TCRdb's version contains in-frame clones alone and is incomplete. The sample consists of 100,000 to 150,000 clones, over 75% of them appearing once. In germline, CDR1 is SNHLY, CDR2 FYNNEI. The CDR3 loop spans 12 amino acids. The V and J ends lost 6 bases and 5 bases respectively, with 10 bases between them. This receptor was identified in an elderly man with active or convalescent COVID-19. This chain joins TRBV2 and TRBJ2-5, with a weak D call TRBD2 (5 bases). Source material: peripheral blood. In DNA form, the CDR3 reads TGTGCCAGCAGGTACACGGGGGAGACCCAGTACTTC. Protein sequence: CASRYTGETQYF.